This TCR beta chain was sequenced in a study of beta chain features in type 1 diabetes. Whole-study findings and limits: TCRB CDR3s from Type 1 diabetes patients were moderately but significantly shorter in all four CD4+ subsets.

This clone has a handful of counts. Its antigen is undetermined. The identical CDR3 is also encoded by other nucleotide sequences in the sample. Sorted CD4+ subsets: naive, central memory, regulatory, stem cell-like memory (CD45RO/CCR7/CD25/CD127/CD95/CD27 panel). All of the isolated RNA was reverse transcribed, so expressed TCRB transcripts were sequenced. Clones were sequenced by immunoSEQ multiplex PCR, and TCRdb holds only the in-frame ones, with some missing. The profile covers a few hundred thousand clones, with approximately 11% appearing a single time and about 0.018% taken by the ten largest. This CDR3 comprises 13 residues. Germline lookup yields CDR1 KGHSH and CDR2 LQKENI. Between the trimmed V and J ends, which lost 3 bases and 0 bases, there was a span of 6 bases.

Sequenced: naive CD4+ T cells from blood. The receptor was derived from a man in his thirties or forties with type 1 diabetes. V gene TRBV18 combines with J gene TRBJ2-7; possible D gene TRBD2, 5 bases. CDR3 protein: CASSPSDSYEQYF. DNA of the CDR3: TGTGCCAGCTCACCTAGCGACTCCTACGAGCAGTACTTC.